Listed below are T cell receptor beta chains from one sample, sequenced in a study of human T cells and chemical hapten exposure. TCRdb re-analysed the RACE reads in MiXCR, keeping a single row per CDR3 protein. The table includes under 60,000 distinct CDR3 sequences, approximately 9.5% detected once. Sequenced here: whole blood, sampled in connection with sensitization to the hapten diphenylcyclopropenone (DPC). These receptors were collected from a woman in her twenties or thirties with alopecia areata. Some clones in this sample may be carry-over from other donors' samples. The CDR3 runs from the conserved cysteine through the conserved F or W. The D gene is left open where the match is weak. A row's size may be missing; if present it is once, few, many or a size class.

>TRBV3-1|TRBD1|TRBJ2-7|few
CASSPGQGAGEQYF
TGTGCCAGCAGTCCCGGACAGGGGGCAGGGGAGCAGTACTTC
>TRBV2|NA|TRBJ1-4|NA
CASSDQGRGGKLFF
TGTGCCAGCAGTGACCAGGGGCGTGGCGGAAAACTGTTTTTT
>TRBV20-1|TRBD1|TRBJ2-7|few
CSAGGTGENHEQYF
TGCAGTGCCGGCGGGACAGGGGAAAATCACGAGCAGTACTTC
>TRBV12-5|TRBD2|TRBJ2-3|NA
CASASSGGATDTQYF
TGTGCTAGTGCCAGTAGCGGGGGGGCCACAGATACGCAGTATTTT
>TRBV6-5|NA|TRBJ1-1|NA
CASSYSRGVMGTEAFF
TGTGCCAGCAGTTACTCCAGGGGAGTGATGGGCACTGAAGCTTTCTTT
>TRBV6-2/TRBV6-3|TRBD1|TRBJ1-5|many
CASRRDSSQPQHF
TGTGCCAGCAGACGGGACAGTAGTCAGCCCCAGCATTTT
>TRBV7-9|NA|TRBJ1-5|few
CASSPGSGGQPQHF
TGTGCCAGCAGCCCAGGGTCGGGGGGACAGCCCCAGCATTTT
>TRBV29-1|NA|TRBJ2-1|few
CSVEVGGSYNEQFF
TGCAGCGTTGAGGTGGGGGGATCCTACAATGAGCAGTTCTTC
>TRBV5-1|NA|TRBJ2-7|few
CASSLDSIYEQYF
TGCGCCAGCAGCTTGGACAGTATCTACGAGCAGTACTTC
>TRBV19|NA|TRBJ1-2|few
CASRGRGAYGYTF
TGTGCCAGTAGGGGCAGGGGAGCCTATGGCTACACCTTC
>TRBV20-1|NA|TRBJ2-5|many
CSASRRVGQETQYF
TGCAGTGCTAGTAGGAGGGTTGGTCAAGAGACCCAGTACTTC
>TRBV9|NA|TRBJ2-1|many
CASSEGPNEQFF
TGTGCCAGCAGCGAGGGGCCCAATGAGCAGTTCTTC
>TRBV20-1|TRBD2|TRBJ2-3|few
CSASSGLAGGATDTQYF
TGCAGTGCTTCTTCCGGACTAGCGGGGGGGGCCACAGATACGCAGTATTTT
>TRBV20-1|TRBD2|TRBJ2-1|NA
CSAPGLADISYNEQFF
TGCAGTGCTCCGGGACTAGCGGATATCTCCTACAATGAGCAGTTCTTC
>TRBV13|NA|TRBJ2-1|many
CASNLATYNEQFF
TGTGCCAGCAATCTGGCTACCTACAATGAGCAGTTCTTC
>TRBV20-1|NA|TRBJ1-4|many
CSARAGGANEKLFF
TGCAGTGCTAGGGCGGGAGGGGCTAATGAAAAACTGTTTTTT
>TRBV6-2/TRBV6-3|NA|TRBJ1-2|NA
CASSPDMGHGYTF
TGTGCCAGCAGTCCGGACATGGGGCATGGCTACACCTTC
>TRBV4-3|NA|TRBJ1-3|NA
CASSQDFPARSSGNTIYF
TGCGCCAGCAGCCAAGATTTCCCGGCCCGGAGCTCTGGAAACACCATATATTTT
>TRBV20-1|TRBD1|TRBJ1-1|few
CSAVPRTGGPNTEAFF
TGCAGTGCTGTCCCCAGGACAGGGGGCCCAAACACTGAAGCTTTCTTT
>TRBV20-1|NA|TRBJ1-3|many
CSARDGGSSGNTIYF
TGCAGTGCTAGAGATGGGGGAAGCTCTGGAAACACCATATATTTT
>TRBV27|NA|TRBJ1-2|few
CASSSRTDSYGYTF
TGTGCCAGCAGTTCAAGGACGGACAGCTATGGCTACACCTTC
>TRBV12-3/TRBV12-4|NA|TRBJ1-5|many
CASSLMGSYQPQHF
TGTGCCAGCAGTTTGATGGGGTCGTATCAGCCCCAGCATTTT
>TRBV6-6|NA|TRBJ1-2|few
CASSYGYRGGNYGYTF
TGTGCCAGCAGTTACGGGTATAGGGGAGGGAACTATGGCTACACCTTC
>TRBV30|NA|TRBJ1-4|few
CAWMDKATNEKLFF
TGTGCCTGGATGGATAAGGCAACTAATGAAAAACTGTTTTTT
>TRBV29-1|TRBD1|TRBJ1-4|many
CSVTDRGVSNEKLFF
TGCAGCGTGACGGACAGGGGAGTTTCTAATGAAAAACTGTTTTTT
>TRBV6-2/TRBV6-3|NA|TRBJ2-7|NA
CASSYSREQYF
TGTGCCAGCAGTTACTCTCGGGAGCAGTACTTC
>TRBV4-1|TRBD1|TRBJ1-6|few
CASSQYHGTGFIGGISPLHF
TGCGCCAGCAGCCAATACCATGGGACAGGGTTTATCGGTGGAATTTCACCCCTCCACTTT
>TRBV4-1|NA|TRBJ1-5|NA
CASSQVFSSRLSQPQHF
TGCGCCAGCAGCCAAGTTTTCTCATCCAGGCTAAGTCAGCCCCAGCATTTT
>TRBV28|NA|TRBJ1-3|few
CASRRGLYSGNTIYF
TGTGCCAGCAGAAGGGGTTTGTACTCTGGAAACACCATATATTTT
>TRBV7-9|NA|TRBJ1-1|many
CASSFLENTEAFF
TGTGCCAGCAGCTTTTTGGAGAACACTGAAGCTTTCTTT
>TRBV2|NA|TRBJ1-2|few
CASSEYRNYGYTF
TGTGCCAGCAGTGAATACAGAAACTATGGCTACACCTTC
>TRBV7-2|NA|TRBJ2-5|few
CASSLAGSGETQYF
TGTGCCAGCAGCTTAGCCGGGTCGGGGGAGACCCAGTACTTC
>TRBV6-1|TRBD2|TRBJ2-1|once
CASSRQLAGSSYNEQFF
TGTGCCAGCAGTCGACAGCTAGCGGGGAGCTCCTACAATGAGCAGTTCTTC
>TRBV12-3/TRBV12-4|NA|TRBJ1-2|NA
CASSLVLGGGYGYTF
TGTGCCAGCAGTTTAGTTCTAGGGGGAGGCTATGGCTACACCTTC
>TRBV4-3|TRBD1|TRBJ1-1|NA
CASSQATTGVTEAFF
TGCGCCAGCAGCCAAGCAACAACAGGGGTTACTGAAGCTTTCTTT
>TRBV4-1|NA|TRBJ2-5|few
CASSQAWDQETQYF
TGCGCCAGCAGCCAAGCCTGGGACCAAGAGACCCAGTACTTC
>TRBV10-3|TRBD1|TRBJ2-7|few
CAISPGTGTYEQYF
TGTGCCATCAGTCCCGGGACAGGCACCTACGAGCAGTACTTC
>TRBV11-1|NA|TRBJ1-1|NA
CASSRQKAMNTEAFF
TGTGCCAGCAGCCGACAGAAAGCCATGAACACTGAAGCTTTCTTT
>TRBV11-2|NA|TRBJ2-1|few
CASMGLTEQFF
TGTGCCAGCATGGGCCTAACCGAGCAGTTCTTC
>TRBV29-1|NA|TRBJ2-3|NA
CSVDCEHTQYF
TGCAGCGTTGATTGTGAGCATACGCAGTATTTT
>TRBV19|NA|TRBJ2-3|medium-sized
CASSSTGSTDTQYF
TGTGCCAGTAGTTCGACCGGGAGCACGGATACGCAGTATTTT